This note documents a single T cell receptor (beta chain) sequence. The CDR3 contains 15 residues. V lost 0 bases and J 8 bases, leaving 16 bases between the germline ends. Germline V CDR1 and CDR2: KGHSH, LQKENI. The sample is drawn from a study of control samples from healthy donors and cancer patients. Method: immunoSEQ multiplex PCR; TCRdb's copy keeps in-frame clones and lacks some. The sample lists 90,000 or so clones; around 89% were seen once. This receptor was identified in a woman in her seventies in good health. This rearrangement joins TRBV18 to TRBJ1-1; D gene ambiguous. The sample was blood. CDR3 region: CASSPPLRDTVEAFF. The CDR3 DNA sequence: TGTGCCAGCTCACCACCCCTACGAGACACCGTCGAAGCTTTCTTT.